The sequence of this T cell receptor (beta chain) was determined in a study of T cell clonotyping in hematopoietic cell transplantation. Study-level results: No sorting was done, leaving CD4 and CD8 contributions mixed. Pathologically expanded recipient clonotypes increased progressively from day 30 to day 180 as diversity fell. At the given depth, recipient repertoires were over 97% de novo clonotypes.

Clones were sequenced by immunoSEQ multiplex PCR, and TCRdb holds only the in-frame ones, with some missing. The data show 9,000 to 13,000 clones, roughly 79% seen once. Recipient blood drawn about 28 days pretransplant and days 30, 100, 180 after. The germline gives CDR1 LNHNV, CDR2 YYDKDF (reference sequence). The CDR3 has 14 amino acids. Trimming cost V 1 base and J 2 bases, with 7 bases left between them. For this clone: The antigen is not known.

Specimen: PBMCs, collected 30 days after allogeneic stem cell transplant. This sequence originates from a female patient aged 40-49 years who had an allogeneic stem cell transplant from a related donor, so T cells may come from the graft donor. Some clones in this sample may be carry-over from other donors' samples. This chain connects TRBV15 to TRBJ2-3; D uncertain. Here the CDR3 reads CATSRAGTTDTQYF. The DNA for the CDR3 is TGTGCCACCAGCAGAGCGGGTACCACAGATACGCAGTATTTT.